The 20 T cell receptor beta chains given below trace back to one sample, sequenced in a study of blood T cell repertoires in COVID-19. Using immunoSEQ multiplex PCR, the repertoire was profiled, and TCRdb retains in-frame clones only, with some absent. The repertoire includes about 160,000 clones, approximately 84% of them detected once, and about 14% sits in the top ten. The material sequenced was peripheral blood. Source of these receptors: a woman of 80 years or more with acute or convalescent COVID-19.

For the CDR3, the DNA is TGTGCCAGCACTCGGGACAGCTTACGCGGAAACACCATATATTTT. It translates to CASTRDSLRGNTIYF. The genes are TRBV7-2 and TRBJ1-3, with 7 bases matching TRBD1. Germline lookup yields CDR1 SGHTA and CDR2 FQGNSA. J gave up 4 bases and V 7 bases, and 10 bases lay outside the gene matches. The CDR3 contains 15 residues.

The chain has TRBV3-1 (or the pseudogene TRBV3-2) and TRBJ2-1; a weak D match, TRBD2 (5 bases). This CDR3 contains 14 residues. V was cut by 3 bases and J by 6 bases, with 12 bases left in between. CDR1 is LGHDT and CDR2 is YNNKEL in the germline V gene (reference sequence). CDR3 nucleotides: TGTGCCAGCAGCCAGTCGGGGTCGAGCAATGAGCAGTTCTTC. Translation gives CASSQSGSSNEQFF.

This rearrangement joins TRBV3-1 (or the pseudogene TRBV3-2) to TRBJ2-2, with D unclear. The CDR3 length is 14 residues. Trimming pared 3 bases from V and 4 bases from J, leaving 9 bases between. CDR1 is LGHDT and CDR2 is YNNKEL in the germline V gene (reference sequence). Here the CDR3 reads CASSQPVSTGELFF. DNA for the CDR3: TGTGCCAGCAGCCAGCCAGTAAGCACCGGGGAGCTGTTTTTT.

The gene calls are TRBV24-1 and TRBJ1-2; D is possibly TRBD1 (5 bases). This CDR3 has 16 amino acids. With 0 bases removed from V and 2 bases from J, the gap between germline ends came to 12 bases. Per the germline V gene, CDR1 is KGHDR and CDR2 is SFDVKD. The DNA of the CDR3 is TGTGCCACCAGTGATTTGCAGGCGGGGGGGAACTATGGCTACACCTTC. Amino acid sequence: CATSDLQAGGNYGYTF.

V usage is TRBV9 and J usage is TRBJ1-1; no firm D call. V was pared by 3 bases and J by 1 base, with 10 bases between. Germline CDR1 reads SGDLS; CDR2 reads YYNGEE. CDR3 size: 14 residues. The CDR3 DNA sequence: TGTGCCAGCAGCGCTTCCCCTCGGAACACTGAAGCTTTCTTT. This encodes CASSASPRNTEAFF.

The chain carries TRBV19 and TRBJ1-4; D unclear. The germline CDR1 and CDR2 sequences are LNHDA and SQIVND (reference sequence). CDR3 size: 14 residues. V lost 3 bases, J lost 4 bases, and 9 bases lay in between. Written as DNA, the CDR3 is TGTGCCAGTAGTATGGAACGGAGTAATGAAAAACTGTTTTTT. This gives the protein CASSMERSNEKLFF.

DNA for the CDR3: TGTGCCAGCAGTTTCGGAGGTTTACAAGAGACCCAGTACTTC. This encodes CASSFGGLQETQYF. The chain is built from TRBV27 and TRBJ2-5, with D perhaps TRBD2 (5 bases). The ends were cut back, 3 bases at V and 2 bases at J, with 10 bases in the middle. This CDR3 is 14 amino acids long. Germline assignment: CDR1 MNHEY and CDR2 SMNVEV (reference sequence).

Concerning this clone: Other DNA sequences in this sample translate to the same CDR3. J is TRBJ1-1 and V is TRBV18; 7 bases are shared with TRBD1. The CDR3 covers 14 residues. The germline V gene encodes CDR1 KGHSH and CDR2 LQKENI. V gave up 3 bases and J gave up 1 base; unmatched junction bases: 2. DNA for the CDR3: TGTGCCAGCTCACCGCGACAGGGGAACACTGAAGCTTTCTTT. Translated, it gives CASSPRQGNTEAFF.

The CDR3 is CASSLGQGAANEKLFF. The CDR3 DNA sequence: TGCGCCAGCAGCTTGGGACAGGGGGCGGCTAATGAAAAACTGTTTTTT. The genes are TRBV4-1 and TRBJ1-4; 12 bases fit TRBD1. Germline values: CDR1 MGHRA, CDR2 YSYEKL. The CDR3 is 16 residues long. With V trimmed by 5 bases and J by 3 bases, 4 bases remained unmatched.

V and J are TRBV7-8 and TRBJ1-5; 10 bases map to TRBD1. The V and J ends lost 5 bases and 1 base, in that order; junction bases with no gene match: 5. The CDR3 is made up of 16 amino acids. Germline CDR1 reads SGHVS; CDR2 reads FQNEAQ. CDR3: CASSRRDRGSNQPQHF. CDR3 DNA sequence: TGTGCCAGCAGCAGAAGGGACAGGGGCAGCAATCAGCCCCAGCATTTT.

The chain employs TRBV27 and TRBJ2-7; no clear D gene. The ends were cut back, 5 bases at V and 3 bases at J, with 11 bases in the middle. From germline, CDR1 is MNHEY and CDR2 SMNVEV (reference sequence). This CDR3 has 13 amino acids. The CDR3 coding sequence is TGTGCCAGCAGTCGAAACAGAGACTACGAGCAGTACTTC. As protein: CASSRNRDYEQYF.

The V gene is TRBV28, the J gene TRBJ1-1, with 7 bases that match TRBD1. The germline V gene encodes CDR1 MDHEN and CDR2 SYDVKM. CDR3 length: 15 amino acids. Germline trimming cut 6 bases from V and 0 bases from J; bases unmatched to any gene: 7. The CDR3 sequence is CASSPTGTVNTEAFF. Written as DNA, the CDR3 is TGTGCCAGCAGCCCCACCGGGACAGTGAACACTGAAGCTTTCTTT. The full variable domain, in which reference TRBV28 and TRBJ1-1 provide the parts outside the CDR3, is DVKVTQSSRYLVKRTGEKVFLECVQDMDHENMFWYRQDPGLGLRLIYFSYDVKMKEKGDIPEGYSVSREKKERFSLILESASTNQTSMYLCASSPTGTVNTEAFFGQGTRLTVV.

The rearrangement uses TRBV10-3 and TRBJ2-2; TRBD2 matches at 13 bases. Per germline, CDR1 ENHRY and CDR2 SYGVKD. V lost 6 bases and J lost 3; bases outside the gene matches: 4. This CDR3 comprises 16 residues. CDR3 region: CAIRAGTSGDTGELFF. CDR3 DNA: TGTGCCATCAGGGCCGGGACTAGCGGGGACACCGGGGAGCTGTTTTTT.

This clone was counted between two and nine times. V and J are TRBV5-4 and TRBJ1-2; 8 bases agree with TRBD1. Germline values: CDR1 SGHNT, CDR2 YYREEE (reference sequence). This CDR3 has 12 amino acids. V was pared by 5 bases and J by 9 bases, with 6 bases of the junction left unmatched. CDR3: CASRGQALSYTF. In nucleotides, the CDR3 is TGTGCCAGCAGGGGACAGGCGTTAAGCTACACCTTC.

The count of this clone is one. The rearrangement links TRBV27 to TRBJ1-1; D might be TRBD1 (5 bases). The V and J ends lost 2 bases and 4 bases respectively, with 8 bases between them. Per germline, CDR1 MNHEY and CDR2 SMNVEV (reference sequence). CDR3 size: 13 residues. In DNA, the CDR3 is TGTGCCAGCAGTTTAGGGGGGACCACTGAAGCTTTCTTT. Translating it yields CASSLGGTTEAFF.

This clone was observed a handful of times. The chain links TRBV5-1 to TRBJ2-2; a weak D match, TRBD1 (6 bases). V lost 4 bases and J 1 base, leaving 8 bases between the germline ends. The germline V gene has CDR1 SGHRS and CDR2 YFSETQ. This CDR3 contains 14 residues. This CDR3 is CASSGGQNTGELFF. The CDR3 DNA follows: TGCGCCAGCAGCGGGGGACAGAACACCGGGGAGCTGTTTTTT.

This clone appeared a few times. The chain carries TRBV20-1 and TRBJ1-1, with TRBD1 identical over 9 bases. With V trimmed by 3 bases and J by 4 bases, 9 bases remained unmatched. Looked up from germline, CDR1 is DFQATT and CDR2 is SNEGSKA (reference sequence). The length of the CDR3 is 15 residues. The CDR3 loop reads CSASLSPGQGTEAFF. The CDR3 DNA reads as TGCAGTGCTAGTCTTTCACCGGGACAGGGCACTGAAGCTTTCTTT.

The J gene is TRBJ2-1, the V gene TRBV6-5, with 12 nucleotides matching TRBD1. The CDR3 is 14 amino acids. The junction had 4 bases not matched to a gene; V was cut back by 6 bases and J by 7 bases. Germline values: CDR1 MNHEY, CDR2 SVGAGI. The CDR3 is CASSRDRGLNEQFF. DNA of the CDR3: TGTGCCAGCAGCCGGGACAGGGGGCTGAATGAGCAGTTCTTC.

The CDR3 nucleotides are TGTGCCAGCAGCCCCGAGCGGGACAGGGGGGGAGGCAATGAGCAGTTCTTC. Protein product: CASSPERDRGGGNEQFF. V is TRBV21-1 and J is TRBJ2-1; TRBD1 reflects the table's D call only, with no check against the DNA. TRBV21-1 is described as a pseudogene. The CDR3 is made up of 17 amino acids.

A single count supports this clone. This chain connects TRBV19 to TRBJ1-5, with 12 bases lining up with TRBD1. Germline CDR1 reads LNHDA; CDR2 reads SQIVND (reference sequence). The CDR3 length is 17 residues. The V and J ends lost 5 bases and 3 bases, in that order; junction bases with no gene match: 8. As DNA, the CDR3 is TGTGCCAGTAGTCACCCCGGGACAGGGGGCCCCAATCAGCCCCAGCATTTT. As protein: CASSHPGTGGPNQPQHF.